The rows below give T cell receptor beta chains drawn from one sample of a study of T cell responses to AZD1222 COVID-19 vaccine. TCRdb's table, derived via immunoSEQ multiplex PCR, lists solely in-frame clones and lacks some. The sample holds roughly 110,000 clones, around 90% seen once. The specimen comprised peripheral blood, sampled on day 0 of AZD1222 vaccination. The receptors were sampled from an adult in good health. Each CDR3 is given with its conserved first and last residue. The order of the fields is CDR3 protein, CDR3 DNA, J gene, clone size, D gene, V gene. D genes are given only for firm matches. Only part of the rows carry a size: once, few, many, or a class if the clone is expanded.

cdr3_aa: CATRGRSYNEQFF
cdr3_nt: TGTGCCACCAGGGGGCGGTCCTACAATGAGCAGTTCTTC
j_call: TRBJ2-1
clone_size: -
d_call: -
v_call: TRBV24-1

cdr3_aa: CASSLALWAGANVLTF
cdr3_nt: TGTGCCAGCAGCTTAGCTTTATGGGCTGGGGCCAACGTCCTGACTTTC
j_call: TRBJ2-6
clone_size: -
d_call: -
v_call: TRBV11-2

cdr3_aa: CASSLGGTPSNYGYTF
cdr3_nt: TGTGCCAGCTCCCTAGGAGGAACCCCCTCTAACTATGGCTACACCTTC
j_call: TRBJ1-2
clone_size: -
d_call: -
v_call: TRBV28

cdr3_aa: CASSPPGTGGFSNQPQHF
cdr3_nt: TGTGCCAGCTCACCTCCCGGGACAGGGGGTTTTAGCAATCAGCCCCAGCATTTT
j_call: TRBJ1-5
clone_size: once
d_call: TRBD1
v_call: TRBV18

cdr3_aa: CASRVGLAGVTSTDTQYF
cdr3_nt: TGTGCCAGCAGAGTGGGACTAGCGGGAGTGACTAGCACAGATACGCAGTATTTT
j_call: TRBJ2-3
clone_size: once
d_call: TRBD2
v_call: TRBV11-2

cdr3_aa: CAWSPYIGKETQYF
cdr3_nt: TGTGCCTGGAGTCCATATATCGGAAAAGAGACCCAGTACTTC
j_call: TRBJ2-5
clone_size: -
d_call: -
v_call: TRBV30

cdr3_aa: CASSPGLAGAKNIQYF
cdr3_nt: TGTGCCAGCAGCCCTGGTTTAGCGGGAGCCAAAAACATTCAGTACTTC
j_call: TRBJ2-4
clone_size: once
d_call: TRBD2
v_call: TRBV28

cdr3_aa: CATSRDIYEQYF
cdr3_nt: TGTGCCACCAGCAGAGATATCTACGAGCAGTACTTC
j_call: TRBJ2-7
clone_size: -
d_call: -
v_call: TRBV15

cdr3_aa: CASSLVKDTEAFF
cdr3_nt: TGTGCCAGCAGCTTAGTAAAAGACACTGAAGCTTTCTTT
j_call: TRBJ1-1
clone_size: -
d_call: -
v_call: TRBV11-2

cdr3_aa: CASSFGTSGNHEQYF
cdr3_nt: TGTGCCAGCAGTTTCGGGACTAGCGGGAATCACGAGCAGTACTTC
j_call: TRBJ2-7
clone_size: -
d_call: TRBD2
v_call: TRBV6-2/TRBV6-3

cdr3_aa: CASSSGQGYGYTF
cdr3_nt: TGTGCCAGCAGCTCGGGACAGGGCTATGGCTACACCTTC
j_call: TRBJ1-2
clone_size: -
d_call: TRBD1
v_call: TRBV7-2

cdr3_aa: CASSARLAQAKGEQFF
cdr3_nt: TGTGCCAGCAGTGCAAGACTAGCGCAAGCGAAAGGTGAGCAGTTCTTC
j_call: TRBJ2-1
clone_size: -
d_call: TRBD2
v_call: TRBV6-1

cdr3_aa: CASSSSDNQPQHF
cdr3_nt: TGTGCCAGCAGCTCCTCAGACAATCAGCCCCAGCATTTT
j_call: TRBJ1-5
clone_size: -
d_call: -
v_call: TRBV7-2

cdr3_aa: CASSKGPLAGDGETQYF
cdr3_nt: TGTGCCAGCAGCAAAGGCCCACTAGCGGGAGACGGGGAGACCCAGTACTTC
j_call: TRBJ2-5
clone_size: -
d_call: -
v_call: TRBV21-1

cdr3_aa: CASGSGLAGGPRRKEQFF
cdr3_nt: TGTGCCAGCGGCTCGGGACTAGCGGGAGGGCCGAGAAGGAAGGAGCAGTTCTTC
j_call: TRBJ2-1
clone_size: -
d_call: TRBD2
v_call: TRBV25-1

cdr3_aa: CAWKTQGSNSPLHF
cdr3_nt: TGTGCCTGGAAGACGCAGGGGTCTAATTCACCCCTCCACTTT
j_call: TRBJ1-6
clone_size: -
d_call: -
v_call: TRBV30

cdr3_aa: CASSQVGGKAEAFF
cdr3_nt: TGTGCCAGCAGCCAAGTAGGTGGGAAAGCTGAAGCTTTCTTT
j_call: TRBJ1-1
clone_size: -
d_call: -
v_call: TRBV3-1/TRBV3-2

cdr3_aa: CASSLEGVSGYTF
cdr3_nt: TGTGCCAGCAGCTTGGAGGGGGTTTCTGGCTACACCTTC
j_call: TRBJ1-2
clone_size: -
d_call: -
v_call: TRBV5-5

cdr3_aa: CASSLGGRTHQPQHF
cdr3_nt: TGTGCCAGCAGCTTGGGGGGCAGGACTCATCAGCCCCAGCATTTT
j_call: TRBJ1-5
clone_size: -
d_call: -
v_call: TRBV5-6

cdr3_aa: CASSEGGPRLYEQFF
cdr3_nt: TGTGCCAGCAGTGAAGGGGGACCCCGGCTGTACGAGCAGTTCTTC
j_call: TRBJ2-1
clone_size: -
d_call: -
v_call: TRBV2

cdr3_aa: CASSSVATRTGEKLFF
cdr3_nt: TGTGCCAGCAGCAGCGTAGCTACGAGGACGGGGGAAAAACTGTTTTTT
j_call: TRBJ1-4
clone_size: -
d_call: -
v_call: TRBV9

cdr3_aa: CASTGRQAWMITGELFF
cdr3_nt: TGTGCCAGCACGGGAAGACAGGCCTGGATGATCACCGGGGAGCTGTTTTTT
j_call: TRBJ2-2
clone_size: -
d_call: -
v_call: TRBV27

cdr3_aa: CASSPSDTEQFF
cdr3_nt: TGTGCCAGCTCACCATCGGACACTGAGCAGTTCTTC
j_call: TRBJ2-1
clone_size: -
d_call: -
v_call: TRBV18

cdr3_aa: CATSREMDPRYEQYF
cdr3_nt: TGTGCCACCAGCAGGGAGATGGACCCCCGCTACGAGCAGTACTTC
j_call: TRBJ2-7
clone_size: -
d_call: -
v_call: TRBV15

cdr3_aa: CASSQALTGSYSNQPQHF
cdr3_nt: TGCGCCAGCAGCCAAGCCTTGACGGGCAGCTATAGCAATCAGCCCCAGCATTTT
j_call: TRBJ1-5
clone_size: -
d_call: -
v_call: TRBV4-1

cdr3_aa: CASSLDIALGKLFF
cdr3_nt: TGCGCCAGCAGCCTTGACATCGCTTTAGGCAAACTGTTTTTT
j_call: TRBJ1-4
clone_size: once
d_call: -
v_call: TRBV5-1

cdr3_aa: CASSQEGRRGGELFF
cdr3_nt: TGTGCCAGCAGCCAAGAGGGCCGGAGAGGCGGGGAGCTGTTTTTT
j_call: TRBJ2-2
clone_size: -
d_call: -
v_call: TRBV3-1/TRBV3-2

cdr3_aa: CAWGGTSGNTIYF
cdr3_nt: TGTGCCTGGGGAGGGACCTCTGGAAACACCATATATTTT
j_call: TRBJ1-3
clone_size: -
d_call: -
v_call: TRBV30

cdr3_aa: CASSHWDRANSPLHF
cdr3_nt: TGTGCCAGCAGCCACTGGGACAGGGCAAATTCACCCCTCCACTTT
j_call: TRBJ1-6
clone_size: -
d_call: TRBD1
v_call: TRBV7-9

cdr3_aa: CASGADRTGSEQYF
cdr3_nt: TGTGCCAGTGGCGCTGACCGGACAGGGAGCGAGCAGTACTTC
j_call: TRBJ2-7
clone_size: few
d_call: TRBD1
v_call: TRBV19

cdr3_aa: CASNFHNPSGANVLTF
cdr3_nt: TGTGCCAGCAATTTCCACAATCCATCTGGGGCCAACGTCCTGACTTTC
j_call: TRBJ2-6
clone_size: -
d_call: -
v_call: TRBV28

cdr3_aa: CASSLVQGAGEQYF
cdr3_nt: TGTGCCAGCAGCTTGGTTCAGGGGGCGGGTGAGCAGTACTTC
j_call: TRBJ2-7
clone_size: -
d_call: TRBD1
v_call: TRBV5-6

cdr3_aa: CASHEGDSNQPQHF
cdr3_nt: TGTGCCAGTCACGAGGGGGATAGCAATCAGCCCCAGCATTTT
j_call: TRBJ1-5
clone_size: -
d_call: -
v_call: TRBV27

cdr3_aa: CASSQGLNNGKLFF
cdr3_nt: TGTGCCAGCAGCCAAGGCCTCAACAACGGAAAACTGTTTTTT
j_call: TRBJ1-4
clone_size: -
d_call: -
v_call: TRBV3-1/TRBV3-2

cdr3_aa: CASSGRRTGELFF
cdr3_nt: TGCGCCAGCAGCGGACGTAGGACCGGGGAGCTGTTTTTT
j_call: TRBJ2-2
clone_size: -
d_call: -
v_call: TRBV4-1

cdr3_aa: CATSIDRQGEKLFF
cdr3_nt: TGTGCCACCAGCATAGACAGGCAAGGGGAAAAACTGTTTTTT
j_call: TRBJ1-4
clone_size: once
d_call: -
v_call: TRBV15

cdr3_aa: CASQKPGGLGKLFF
cdr3_nt: TGTGCCAGCCAAAAGCCGGGAGGGCTGGGAAAACTGTTTTTT
j_call: TRBJ1-4
clone_size: -
d_call: -
v_call: TRBV19

cdr3_aa: CASSQDTDEQYF
cdr3_nt: TGCGCCAGCAGCCAAGATACCGACGAGCAGTACTTC
j_call: TRBJ2-7
clone_size: -
d_call: -
v_call: TRBV4-3

cdr3_aa: CASSRGTDAETQYF
cdr3_nt: TGTGCCAGCAGCAGAGGGACAGATGCAGAGACCCAGTACTTC
j_call: TRBJ2-5
clone_size: -
d_call: TRBD1
v_call: TRBV5-4

cdr3_aa: CASSSGGTASYEQYF
cdr3_nt: TGTGCCAGCAGCTCCGGGGGGACAGCCTCCTACGAGCAGTACTTC
j_call: TRBJ2-7
clone_size: -
d_call: -
v_call: TRBV7-2